Shown below are 27 T cell receptor beta chains from a single sample sequenced in a study of cytomegalovirus exposure and HLA in healthy donors. 13 Jbeta primers and 60 Vbeta primers were used for the PCR. Assay: immunoSEQ multiplex PCR; the TCRdb copy retains only in-frame clones and omits some. Its clone listing holds about 160,000 clones. The specimen sequenced was PBMCs. These receptors all stem from a man aged 30 to 45 in good health and CMV-seronegative.

CDR3 sequence reads: CASSPGDSWNQPQHF. The CDR3 DNA is TGTGCCAGCTCACCAGGGGACAGTTGGAATCAGCCCCAGCATTTT. The J gene is TRBJ1-5, the V gene TRBV18; 7 bases line up with TRBD1. The CDR3 extends over 15 amino acids. V lost 2 bases to trimming and J lost 4 bases; unmatched junction nucleotides: 5. Germline values: CDR1 KGHSH, CDR2 LQKENI.

The V call is TRBV5-1, the J call TRBJ2-5, with 11 bases fitting TRBD2. From germline, CDR1 is SGHRS and CDR2 YFSETQ. This CDR3 has 14 residues. The trim removed 5 bases at V and 4 bases at J, leaving 4 bases unmatched. The CDR3 loop is CASRPTSGIETQYF. Written as DNA, the CDR3 is TGCGCCAGCAGACCGACTAGCGGGATAGAGACCCAGTACTTC.

The V and J genes are TRBV5-4 and TRBJ1-1; D is uncertain. Germline V gene data show CDR1 as SGHNT and CDR2 as YYREEE (reference sequence). Trimming cost V 0 bases and J 3 bases, with 6 bases left between them. This CDR3 has 13 residues. This CDR3 reads CASSLAVYTEAFF. CDR3 bases: TGTGCCAGCAGCTTGGCAGTATACACTGAAGCTTTCTTT.

The chain joins TRBV28 to TRBJ2-7, with D possibly being TRBD1 (6 bases). The germline CDR1 and CDR2 sequences are MDHEN and SYDVKM. The CDR3 contains 13 residues. V lost 11 bases to trimming and J lost 0 bases, with 14 bases between them. CDR3 loop: CAGGHPSSYEQYF. The CDR3 bases are TGTGCCGGGGGACACCCGAGCTCCTACGAGCAGTACTTC.

J is TRBJ2-7 and V is TRBV30, with D tentatively TRBD2 (5 bases). Germline CDR1 GTSNPN, CDR2 SVGIG (reference sequence). CDR3 length: 14 amino acids. Trimming shortened V by 4 bases and J by 2 bases, and 15 bases separated the two germline ends. CDR3 in amino acids: CAWTLASGPYEQYF. CDR3 sequence (DNA): TGTGCCTGGACTTTAGCCAGCGGTCCCTACGAGCAGTACTTC.

The gene calls are TRBV5-1 and TRBJ2-7; weak D call: TRBD1 (5 bases). Per the germline V gene, CDR1 is SGHRS and CDR2 is YFSETQ. Trimming pared 4 bases from V and 6 bases from J, leaving 14 bases between. CDR3 length equals 13 residues. The CDR3 bases are TGCGCCAGCAGCGCCTTTTTAGGGGCCGAGCAGTACTTC. It is translated as CASSAFLGAEQYF. Drawing the rest from reference TRBV5-1 and TRBJ2-7, the complete variable domain is KAGVTQTPRYLIKTRGQQVTLSCSPISGHRSVSWYQQTPGQGLQFLFEYFSETQRNKGNFPGRFSGRQFSNSRSEMNVSTLELGDSALYLCASSAFLGAEQYFGPGTRLTVT.

Regarding this clone: The same CDR3 can be traced to other DNA sequences in this sample. The CDR3 protein is CASSQGLAGEADTQYF. The DNA for the CDR3 is TGTGCCAGCAGCCAAGGACTAGCGGGAGAGGCGGATACGCAGTATTTT. The chain recombines TRBV4-2 with TRBJ2-3; the match to TRBD2 covers 12 bases. CDR1 and CDR2 from the germline V gene are LGHNA and YNFKEQ. The V gene end was trimmed by 1 base and the J gene end by 6 bases; junction bases not matched to a gene: 5. The CDR3 length is 16 residues.

V usage is TRBV9 and J usage is TRBJ1-2; no firm D call. The V and J ends lost 4 bases and 1 base respectively, with 8 bases between them. The germline CDR1 and CDR2 sequences are SGDLS and YYNGEE. The CDR3 covers 13 residues. The CDR3 nucleotides read TGTGCCAGCAGCTCTCTACGTAACTATGGCTACACCTTC. Encoded protein: CASSSLRNYGYTF. Together with reference TRBV9 and TRBJ1-2, the CDR3 gives the full variable domain: DSGVTQTPKHLITATGQRVTLRCSPRSGDLSVYWYQQSLDQGLQFLIQYYNGEERAKGNILERFSAQQFPDLHSELNLSSLELGDSALYFCASSSLRNYGYTFGSGTRLTVV.

The chain joins TRBV2 to TRBJ2-3, with D perhaps matching TRBD1 (5 bases). Per germline, CDR1 SNHLY and CDR2 FYNNEI. V was cut by 6 bases and J by 3 bases, with 16 bases left in between. This CDR3 comprises 15 residues. CDR3 in amino acids: CASSPGFGETDTQYF. For the CDR3, the DNA is TGTGCCAGCAGCCCAGGGTTTGGAGAGACAGATACGCAGTATTTT.

V usage is TRBV7-2 and J usage is TRBJ1-5; maybe TRBD1 (6 bases). Germline CDR1 is SGHTA and CDR2 is FQGNSA. The CDR3 length is 15 residues. Trimming removed 3 bases from V and 2 bases from J, with 11 bases in between. CDR3 amino acids: CASSFSGVGNQPQHF. The CDR3 nucleotides are TGTGCCAGCAGCTTTTCAGGGGTCGGCAATCAGCCCCAGCATTTT. The whole variable domain, filled in from reference TRBV7-2 and TRBJ1-5, reads GAGVSQSPSNKVTEKGKDVELRCDPISGHTALYWYRQSLGQGLEFLIYFQGNSAPDKSGLPSDRFSAERTGGSVSTLTIQRTQQEDSAVYLCASSFSGVGNQPQHFGDGTRLSIL.

V and J are TRBV2 and TRBJ1-1; possibly TRBD1 for D (6 bases). Trimming removed 5 bases at V and 6 bases at J, with 10 bases between. The germline V gene has CDR1 SNHLY and CDR2 FYNNEI. The CDR3 loop spans 12 amino acids. This chain's CDR3 is CASSNRDAEAFF. DNA of the CDR3: TGTGCCAGCAGTAACAGGGACGCTGAAGCTTTCTTT.

The V gene is TRBV7-2, the J gene TRBJ2-7; 9 positions match TRBD2. The ends lost 3 bases at V and 4 bases at J; junction bases unmatched: 16. There are 18 residues in the CDR3. CDR1 and CDR2 from the germline V gene are SGHTA and FQGNSA. CDR3 DNA: TGTGCCAGCAGCTTCTCTTTAGCGGGAGAGTTGTTCGGTTACGAGCAGTACTTC. As protein: CASSFSLAGELFGYEQYF. Drawing the rest from reference TRBV7-2 and TRBJ2-7, the complete variable domain is GAGVSQSPSNKVTEKGKDVELRCDPISGHTALYWYRQSLGQGLEFLIYFQGNSAPDKSGLPSDRFSAERTGGSVSTLTIQRTQQEDSAVYLCASSFSLAGELFGYEQYFGPGTRLTVT.

The V call is TRBV28, the J call TRBJ1-1; the match to TRBD1 covers 7 bases. There are 14 residues in the CDR3. Trimming cost V 5 bases and J 2 bases; bases outside gene matches: 5. The germline gives CDR1 MDHEN, CDR2 SYDVKM. DNA for the CDR3: TGTGCCAGCAGTGTAGGACAGGAAAACACTGAAGCTTTCTTT. This encodes CASSVGQENTEAFF.

This chain links TRBV5-6 with TRBJ2-6; D gene unclear. V was trimmed by 4 bases and J by 0 bases, leaving 11 bases between them. Looked up from germline, CDR1 is SGHDT and CDR2 is YYEEEE. This CDR3 contains 16 residues. The DNA for the CDR3 is TGTGCCAGCAGCCTCATTGAGAGCTCTGGGGCCAACGTCCTGACTTTC. It specifies CASSLIESSGANVLTF.

The chain recombines TRBV30 with TRBJ1-1; 7 bases map to TRBD1. The CDR3 has 15 amino acids. V shed 1 base and J 2 bases; nucleotides not matched to a gene: 7. CDR1 and CDR2 (germline): GTSNPN, SVGIG (reference sequence). CDR3 DNA: TGTGCCTGGAGTGCTATGACAGGGTTTAACACTGAAGCTTTCTTT. Translating gives CAWSAMTGFNTEAFF.

V is TRBV27 and J is TRBJ2-3; D may be TRBD2 (6 bases). The V gene lost 2 bases and the J gene lost 5 bases, with 11 bases spanning the gap. The length of the CDR3 is 14 residues. Germline loops: CDR1 MNHEY, CDR2 SMNVEV (reference sequence). The CDR3 sequence: CASSLGGMGDTQYF. CDR3 nucleotide sequence: TGTGCCAGCAGTTTAGGCGGGATGGGAGATACGCAGTATTTT.

The chain carries TRBV7-2 and TRBJ1-5; D is perhaps TRBD1 (6 bases). Germline CDR1 is SGHTA and CDR2 is FQGNSA. The CDR3 covers 12 residues. Trimming removed 9 bases at V and 5 bases at J, with 11 bases between. The CDR3 spells CASRGGDQPQHF. The CDR3 nucleotides are TGTGCCAGTAGGGGGGGGGATCAGCCCCAGCATTTT.

The rearrangement links TRBV18 to TRBJ1-2, with 9 bases lining up with TRBD1. The V segment lost 3 bases and the J segment 7 bases; nucleotides outside the gene matches: 9. This CDR3 is 15 amino acids long. The germline CDR1 and CDR2 sequences are KGHSH and LQKENI. CDR3 protein: CASSPLQDRGAGYTF. Here the CDR3 DNA reads TGTGCCAGCTCACCCCTCCAGGACAGGGGAGCTGGCTACACCTTC.

This rearrangement joins TRBV9 to TRBJ2-1; 8 bases map to TRBD2. Looked up from germline, CDR1 is SGDLS and CDR2 is YYNGEE. CDR3 length equals 16 residues. Trimming cost V 2 bases and J 1 base; bases outside gene matches: 5. CDR3 protein: CASSVFPGGSYNEQFF. CDR3 DNA sequence: TGTGCCAGCAGCGTTTTCCCGGGAGGGTCCTACAATGAGCAGTTCTTC.

CDR3 sequence: CASSLGWGGDSGNTIYF. DNA for the CDR3: TGTGCCAGCAGTTTGGGCTGGGGCGGGGACTCTGGAAACACCATATATTTT. This rearrangement joins TRBV28 to TRBJ1-3, with a possible D match to TRBD1 (5 bases). V lost 3 bases, J lost 0 bases, and 15 bases lay in between. The V gene's germline CDR1 is MDHEN and CDR2 SYDVKM. The CDR3 has 17 amino acids.

The V and J genes are TRBV6-1 and TRBJ2-3, with 7 bases lining up with TRBD2. The germline CDR1 and CDR2 sequences are MNHNS and SASEGT. The CDR3 totals 15 residues. V trimming: 7 bases; J trimming: 0 bases; junction bases outside the gene matches: 7. The CDR3 DNA follows: TGTGCCAGCATGGAGACTAGCCCCAGCACAGATACGCAGTATTTT. As protein: CASMETSPSTDTQYF.

The rearrangement links TRBV30 to TRBJ1-2, with D tentatively TRBD1 (5 bases). Trimming took 4 bases from V and 4 from J, leaving 13 bases between them. CDR3 length equals 13 residues. Looked up from germline, CDR1 is GTSNPN and CDR2 is SVGIG (reference sequence). This chain's CDR3 is CAWTRDSGYGYTF. The CDR3 nucleotides read TGTGCCTGGACCAGGGATAGCGGCTATGGCTACACCTTC.

The J gene is TRBJ1-1, the V gene TRBV4-3; 7 positions match TRBD1. Looked up from germline, CDR1 is LGHNA and CDR2 is YSLEER. V was clipped by 0 bases and J by 1 base; unmatched bases: 14. The CDR3 is 19 amino acids. DNA for the CDR3: TGCGCCAGCAGCCAAGATCTACGACAGGGAATTGGATGGAACACTGAAGCTTTCTTT. Its protein product is CASSQDLRQGIGWNTEAFF.

The rearrangement links TRBV18 to TRBJ2-7, with D possibly TRBD1 on 6 matching bases. CDR1 and CDR2 from the germline V gene are KGHSH and LQKENI. The length of the CDR3 is 13 residues. V was shortened by 5 bases and J by 6 bases, with 14 bases between the two germline ends. The CDR3 sequence is CASSSRQVGEQYF. The CDR3 DNA reads as TGTGCCAGCTCATCTCGACAGGTAGGCGAGCAGTACTTC.

The V call is TRBV5-4, the J call TRBJ2-5; D may be TRBD1 (5 bases). Germline V gives CDR1 SGHNT, CDR2 YYREEE (reference sequence). Trimming cost V 0 bases and J 5 bases, with 11 bases left between them. The CDR3 is made up of 14 amino acids. CDR3 nucleotides: TGTGCCAGCAGCTTGGGACAGACTTATGAGACCCAGTACTTC. It translates to CASSLGQTYETQYF.

The chain uses TRBV7-9 and TRBJ2-7, with D possibly being TRBD2 (6 bases). Per the germline V gene, CDR1 is SEHNR and CDR2 is FQNEAQ (reference sequence). V dropped 6 bases and J dropped 4 bases, with 16 bases sitting between them. This CDR3 has 14 amino acids. As DNA, the CDR3 is TGTGCCAGCAGTTCCCTTAGGAGGGGATACGAGCAGTACTTC. This encodes CASSSLRRGYEQYF.

The CDR3: CASSERAGYTF. The CDR3 region has the DNA TGTGCCAGCAGTGAGAGGGCTGGCTACACCTTC. The V gene is TRBV2, the J gene TRBJ1-2; no reliable D call. The CDR3 covers 11 residues. In germline, CDR1 is SNHLY, CDR2 FYNNEI. The germline V and J ends were trimmed by 3 bases and 7 bases, with 6 bases remaining between them.